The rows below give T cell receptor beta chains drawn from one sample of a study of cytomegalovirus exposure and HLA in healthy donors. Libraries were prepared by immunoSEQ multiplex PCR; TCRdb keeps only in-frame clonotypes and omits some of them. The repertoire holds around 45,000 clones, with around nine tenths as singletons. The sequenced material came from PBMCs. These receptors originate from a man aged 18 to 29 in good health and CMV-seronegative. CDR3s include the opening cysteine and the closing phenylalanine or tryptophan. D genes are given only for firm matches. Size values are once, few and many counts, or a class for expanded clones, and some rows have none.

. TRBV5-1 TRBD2 CASSLKLAGVDEQFF
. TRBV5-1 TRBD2 CASSSGLAGVGDTQYF
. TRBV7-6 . CASSPYFGQNYGYTF
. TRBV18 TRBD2 CASSPTSGGNTGELFF
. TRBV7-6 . CASSLNGGDEQYF
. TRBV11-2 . CASSSRLSPDTQYF
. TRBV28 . CATKKGHNTDTQYF
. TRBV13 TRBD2 CASSLGGGGRANEQFF
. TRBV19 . CASSLDSEEKLFF
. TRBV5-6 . CASSEPGSGNTIYF
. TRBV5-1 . CASSGRGTDTQYF
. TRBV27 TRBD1 CASSKGTGVHEQFF
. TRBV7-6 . CASSFRSQGGNEQFF
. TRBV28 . CASSPVSRSGPYEQYF
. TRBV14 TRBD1 CASSQNNRGLNEKLFF
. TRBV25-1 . CASSEGGVQETQYF
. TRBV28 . CASSHDGGQEAFF
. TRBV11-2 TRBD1 CASSPGQVYEQYF
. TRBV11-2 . CASSLEGGGSLNEQFF
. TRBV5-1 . CASSLGRGTNEKLFF
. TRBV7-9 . CASSLAQPFSTDTQYF
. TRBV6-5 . CASSYSSGGAGNTIYF
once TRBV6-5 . CASKRGTAYEQYF
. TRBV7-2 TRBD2 CASSLELLAGSTYEQYF
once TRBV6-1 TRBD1 CASSFRQGVETQYF
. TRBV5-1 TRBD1 CASSLRDSFTDTQYF
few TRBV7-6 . CASSLAIAGSGDEQFF
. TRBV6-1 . CASEQGYQPQHF
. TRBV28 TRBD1 CASSTADRAYGYTF
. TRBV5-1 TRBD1 CASSLGQGAHDTQYF
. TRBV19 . CASSIEVVLGAYNYNEQFF
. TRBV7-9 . CASSPLFGGRVTDTQYF
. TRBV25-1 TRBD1 CASSGGTGGQETQYF
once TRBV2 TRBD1 CASSAYRGAGYTF
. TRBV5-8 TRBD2 CASSLVRTSGRRPDTQYF
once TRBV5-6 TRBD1 CASSQPGQGIYGYTF
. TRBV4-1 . CASSQAKTVSGNTIYF
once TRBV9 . CASSVATGSSGNTIYF
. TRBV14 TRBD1 CASSQMTGYKDTQYF
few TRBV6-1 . CASSEAGEHSPLHF
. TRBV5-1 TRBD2 CASSLAKAGGPTGFSGELFF
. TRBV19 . CASRKTGNNYGYTF
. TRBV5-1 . CASSTSGTRANEQFF
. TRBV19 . CASMRDLASTDTQYF
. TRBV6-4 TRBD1 CASASFTGDSYEQYF
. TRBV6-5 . CASQGGTGNTIYF